A selection of T cell receptor beta chains follows, all from one sample in a study of blood T cell repertoires in COVID-19. Using immunoSEQ multiplex PCR, the repertoire was profiled, and TCRdb retains in-frame clones only, with some absent. The sample has roughly 190,000 clones; about 85% are singletons. The sample taken for sequencing was peripheral blood. These receptors originate from a man aged 60 to 75 with active or convalescent COVID-19. CDR3s include the opening cysteine and the closing phenylalanine or tryptophan. D genes are given only for firm matches. Clone size is shown for a subset of rows, as once, few, many or a class of expanded clone.

abundance,v_gene,j_gene,d_gene,CDR3aa,CDR3nt
.,TRBV19,TRBJ1-2,.,CASSSTWAAYGYTF,TGTGCCAGTAGTAGTACATGGGCAGCCTATGGCTACACCTTC
.,TRBV20-1,TRBJ1-4,.,CSAFDEKLFF,TGCAGTGCCTTCGATGAAAAACTGTTTTTT
.,TRBV3-1/TRBV3-2,TRBJ1-4,.,CASSEAGGVNEKLFF,TGTGCCAGCAGCGAAGCGGGGGGGGTAAACGAAAAACTGTTTTTT
.,TRBV27,TRBJ2-2,.,CASSPSGFPANTGELFF,TGTGCCAGCAGCCCATCGGGTTTCCCCGCGAACACCGGGGAGCTGTTTTTT
.,TRBV19,TRBJ1-6,.,CASSLYTDSPLHF,TGTGCCAGTAGTCTGTACACCGATTCACCCCTCCACTTT
.,TRBV4-1,TRBJ1-1,TRBD1,CASSQEWAGTAGLEAFF,TGCGCCAGCAGCCAAGAGTGGGCGGGGACAGCTGGGCTCGAAGCTTTCTTT
.,TRBV12-3/TRBV12-4,TRBJ1-2,.,CASNSRGDYGYTF,TGTGCCAGCAATTCAAGGGGTGACTATGGCTACACCTTC
.,TRBV7-9,TRBJ2-5,TRBD1,CASSSSAGGSLGQETQYF,TGTGCCAGCAGCTCCTCCGCAGGGGGCTCTTTAGGGCAAGAGACCCAGTACTTC
.,TRBV29-1,TRBJ2-3,.,CSVEDYYTSTDTQYF,TGCAGCGTTGAAGATTATTACACAAGCACAGATACGCAGTATTTT
many,TRBV19,TRBJ2-2,.,CASKTSGTGELFF,TGTGCCAGTAAAACTTCAGGCACCGGGGAGCTGTTTTTT
few,TRBV19,TRBJ2-2,TRBD2,CASSIGERRLAGVTGELFF,TGTGCCAGTAGTATAGGGGAACGGCGACTAGCGGGGGTAACCGGGGAGCTGTTTTTT
.,TRBV9,TRBJ2-1,.,CASSVAGDNYNEQFF,TGTGCCAGCAGCGTAGCCGGGGACAACTACAATGAGCAGTTCTTC
.,TRBV19,TRBJ1-1,.,CASRPNGGQNTEAFF,TGTGCCAGTAGACCCAACGGGGGTCAGAACACTGAAGCTTTCTTT
.,TRBV6-5,TRBJ1-6,.,CASRSNHNSPLHF,TGTGCCAGCAGATCCAATCATAATTCACCCCTCCACTTT
.,TRBV25-1,TRBJ1-1,.,CASQQGTNTEAFF,TGTGCCTCCCAGCAGGGGACGAACACTGAAGCTTTCTTT
.,TRBV4-1,TRBJ1-2,.,CASSQDYTDNYGYTF,TGCGCCAGCAGCCAAGATTACACAGACAACTATGGCTACACCTTC
.,TRBV6-5,TRBJ1-5,.,CASSTQGTSNQPQHF,TGTGCCAGCAGTACACAGGGAACTAGCAATCAGCCCCAGCATTTT
once,TRBV19,TRBJ2-1,.,CASSISGGEQFF,TGTGCCAGTAGTATCTCCGGAGGTGAGCAGTTCTTC